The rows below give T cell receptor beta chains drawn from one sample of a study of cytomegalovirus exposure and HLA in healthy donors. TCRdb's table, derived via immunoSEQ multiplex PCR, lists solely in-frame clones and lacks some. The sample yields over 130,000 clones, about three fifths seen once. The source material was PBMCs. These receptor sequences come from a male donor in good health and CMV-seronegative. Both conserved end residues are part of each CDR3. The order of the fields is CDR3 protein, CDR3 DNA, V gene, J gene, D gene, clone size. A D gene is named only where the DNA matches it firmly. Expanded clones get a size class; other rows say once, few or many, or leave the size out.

CASSVGLRDTDTQYF,TGTGCCAGCAGCGTGGGATTGAGGGACACAGATACGCAGTATTTT,TRBV9,TRBJ2-3,-,-
CASSHRGRGTGELFF,TGTGCCAGCAGCCACAGGGGGCGAGGCACCGGGGAGCTGTTTTTT,TRBV5-6,TRBJ2-2,TRBD1,few
CASSPSLGTNTEAFF,TGTGCCAGCAGCCCGTCTCTGGGCACCAACACTGAAGCTTTCTTT,TRBV7-9,TRBJ1-1,-,-
CASSLSPLFSEQYF,TGTGCCAGCAGCTTATCACCCCTATTTTCCGAGCAGTACTTC,TRBV7-6,TRBJ2-7,-,few
CASSLGPGWEQYF,TGTGCCAGCAGCTTAGGGCCGGGGTGGGAGCAGTACTTC,TRBV7-8,TRBJ2-7,-,-
CSSSFPPGGATNEKLFF,TGTTCCAGCAGCTTCCCACCGGGGGGAGCTACTAATGAAAAACTGTTTTTT,TRBV7-9,TRBJ1-4,-,-
CASSLDRGSNSPLHF,TGTGCCAGCAGCCTGGACAGGGGTAGTAATTCACCCCTCCACTTT,TRBV5-4,TRBJ1-6,TRBD1,few
CASSPRTSTQGELFF,TGTGCCAGCAGCCCCAGGACTAGCACTCAGGGGGAGCTGTTTTTT,TRBV7-9,TRBJ2-2,TRBD2,-
CATTWGLATGELFF,TGTGCCACAACTTGGGGACTGGCCACCGGGGAGCTGTTTTTT,TRBV6-5,TRBJ2-2,-,-
CASSSTESSYNSPLHF,TGCGCCAGCAGCTCGACAGAGAGCTCCTATAATTCACCCCTCCACTTT,TRBV5-1,TRBJ1-6,-,once
CASSYSVFGNTEAFF,TGTGCCAGCAGTTACTCAGTGTTCGGGAACACTGAAGCTTTCTTT,TRBV6-5,TRBJ1-1,-,few
CASSLAITPGDEKLFF,TGTGCCAGCAGCTTGGCCATCACCCCAGGTGATGAAAAACTGTTTTTT,TRBV5-8,TRBJ1-4,-,-
CASIPGEDYGYTF,TGTGCCAGCATCCCTGGGGAGGACTATGGCTACACCTTC,TRBV6-1,TRBJ1-2,-,-
CASSQIAGGLEQFF,TGCGCCAGCAGCCAAATAGCGGGGGGGCTTGAGCAGTTCTTC,TRBV4-1,TRBJ2-1,TRBD2,-
CASSMRVSDGYTF,TGTGCCAGTAGTATGAGGGTTTCTGATGGCTACACCTTC,TRBV19,TRBJ1-2,-,-
CASRDGGESNQPQHF,TGTGCCAGCAGGGACGGGGGGGAATCCAATCAGCCCCAGCATTTT,TRBV6-5,TRBJ1-5,-,few
CASSQVDRGDSPLHF,TGCGCCAGCAGCCAAGTTGACAGGGGGGATTCACCCCTCCACTTT,TRBV4-1,TRBJ1-6,TRBD1,-
CASSRSGGEIETQYF,TGCGCCAGCAGCCGTAGCGGGGGGGAAATAGAGACCCAGTACTTC,TRBV4-1,TRBJ2-5,TRBD2,few
CASSLSLAISLTDTQYF,TGTGCCAGCAGTTTATCACTAGCCATATCTCTCACAGATACGCAGTATTTT,TRBV27,TRBJ2-3,-,-
CASSLHDAQGADGYTF,TGTGCCAGCAGCTTACACGACGCCCAGGGGGCGGATGGCTACACCTTC,TRBV7-9,TRBJ1-2,TRBD1,-
CSAPQADTQYF,TGCAGCGCCCCTCAGGCCGATACGCAGTATTTT,TRBV29-1,TRBJ2-3,-,few
CASSLFGRGLPRGEQYF,TGTGCCAGCAGTTTATTTGGCAGGGGGCTGCCGAGGGGCGAGCAGTACTTC,TRBV27,TRBJ2-7,TRBD1,-
CASSHEREKWYEQYF,TGCGCCAGCAGCCATGAGCGGGAGAAGTGGTACGAGCAGTACTTC,TRBV5-1,TRBJ2-7,TRBD2,-
CASSKGPGGNYGYTF,TGTGCCAGCAGCAAAGGGCCTGGAGGGAACTATGGCTACACCTTC,TRBV21-1,TRBJ1-2,-,-
CASNDSPNTGELFF,TGTGCCAGCAACGACAGCCCGAACACCGGGGAGCTGTTTTTT,TRBV5-4,TRBJ2-2,-,-
CASRGQEYGYTF,TGTGCCAGCAGAGGACAGGAGTATGGCTACACCTTC,TRBV11-2,TRBJ1-2,TRBD1,-
CASSVGSGSTDTQYF,TGTGCCAGCAGCGTCGGGAGCGGATCCACAGATACGCAGTATTTT,TRBV9,TRBJ2-3,-,-
CASSLDTGASGNTIYF,TGTGCCAGCAGCTTGGATACAGGGGCCTCTGGAAACACCATATATTTT,TRBV5-4,TRBJ1-3,TRBD1,few
CASRGRGTLFLIYGYTF,TGTGCCAGTAGGGGTCGGGGGACCCTCTTCCTGATCTATGGCTACACCTTC,TRBV19,TRBJ1-2,-,-
CASTDQGRGTINEKLFF,TGTGCCAGTACCGACCAGGGCCGGGGGACTATTAATGAAAAACTGTTTTTT,TRBV19,TRBJ1-4,-,-
CASSPGGQGTYEQYF,TGTGCCAGCAGCCCCGGAGGGCAGGGTACCTACGAGCAGTACTTC,TRBV5-4,TRBJ2-7,-,-
CASRVRQETQYF,TGTGCCAGCAGGGTCAGGCAAGAGACCCAGTACTTC,TRBV28,TRBJ2-5,-,-
CASSEVAFSGNTIYF,TGTGCCAGCAGTGAGGTAGCTTTCTCTGGAAACACCATATATTTT,TRBV6-1,TRBJ1-3,-,-
CASSHGTGGTYEQYF,TGTGCCAGCAGTCATGGGACAGGGGGGACCTACGAGCAGTACTTC,TRBV28,TRBJ2-7,TRBD1,-
CSGTGDGYTF,TGCAGCGGGACAGGGGATGGCTACACCTTC,TRBV29-1,TRBJ1-2,TRBD1,few
CASSIPDRFSPLHF,TGTGCCAGTAGTATCCCGGACAGATTTTCACCCCTCCACTTT,TRBV19,TRBJ1-6,-,-
CASSQEGVAGGPQYF,TGTGCCAGCAGCCAAGAAGGGGTAGCGGGGGGGCCGCAGTATTTT,TRBV4-2,TRBJ2-3,TRBD2,-
CASSVVQDMSWDEQFF,TGTGCCAGCAGCGTGGTCCAGGACATGTCATGGGATGAGCAGTTCTTC,TRBV9,TRBJ2-1,-,-
CASSFQGGNTIYF,TGTGCCAGCAGCTTCCAGGGAGGAAACACCATATATTTT,TRBV5-8,TRBJ1-3,-,few
CASSFPTGTGVYEQYF,TGTGCCAGCAGTTTCCCCACCGGGACAGGGGTTTACGAGCAGTACTTC,TRBV28,TRBJ2-7,TRBD1,-
CASSEVSSGGANEQFF,TGTGCCAGCAGTGAAGTTAGTAGCGGGGGGGCTAATGAGCAGTTCTTC,TRBV6-1,TRBJ2-1,TRBD2,-
CASVAGGRTDTQYF,TGCGCCAGCGTGGCGGGGGGGCGGACAGATACGCAGTATTTT,TRBV5-1,TRBJ2-3,TRBD2,-
CASSLPPWTVSYGYTF,TGTGCCAGCAGTCTACCCCCCTGGACAGTCAGCTATGGCTACACCTTC,TRBV28,TRBJ1-2,-,-
CASQQGETQYF,TGTGCCAGCCAACAGGGAGAGACCCAGTACTTC,TRBV6-6,TRBJ2-5,-,-
CASSIRTGVQPQHF,TGTGCCAGCAGTATCAGGACAGGGGTTCAGCCCCAGCATTTT,TRBV28,TRBJ1-5,TRBD1,-
CASSSLAGGLGEQYF,TGCGCCAGCAGCTCCCTAGCGGGGGGTTTGGGCGAGCAGTACTTC,TRBV4-1,TRBJ2-7,TRBD2,-
CASSGWNQPQHF,TGTGCCAGCAGCGGGTGGAATCAGCCCCAGCATTTT,TRBV27,TRBJ1-5,-,-
CASSDSGGLEGGELFF,TGTGCCAGCAGTGACAGCGGGGGTCTAGAAGGCGGGGAGCTGTTTTTT,TRBV2,TRBJ2-2,TRBD2,-
CASSRVYPTGGNQPQHF,TGCGCCAGCAGCCGGGTTTACCCCACAGGGGGGAATCAGCCCCAGCATTTT,TRBV4-1,TRBJ1-5,TRBD1,once
CASSVVKWGGNSPLHF,TGTGCCAGCAGTGTTGTGAAATGGGGAGGCAATTCACCCCTCCACTTT,TRBV6-1,TRBJ1-6,-,few
CASSQDWKGVGSEAFF,TGCGCCAGCAGCCAAGATTGGAAGGGGGTAGGTTCTGAAGCTTTCTTT,TRBV4-1,TRBJ1-1,-,once